The 27 T cell receptor beta chains below all came from one sample that was sequenced in a study of blood T cell repertoires in COVID-19. Some clones are missing from TCRdb's copy, which holds only in-frame ones; the method was immunoSEQ multiplex PCR. In the table there are fewer than 200,000 clones, around 79% of which are singletons. Sequencing was done on a sample of peripheral blood. The receptors were sampled from a woman in her 70s with acute or convalescent COVID-19.

A note on this clone: The same CDR3 also results from other DNA sequences found in this sample. V gene TRBV5-1 combines with J gene TRBJ1-3; D call uncertain. Per germline, CDR1 SGHRS and CDR2 YFSETQ. The CDR3 totals 15 residues. Trimming pared 0 bases from V and 0 bases from J, leaving 7 bases between. The CDR3 bases are TGCGCCAGCAGCTTGGCCGGGAGCTCTGGAAACACCATATATTTT. This gives the protein CASSLAGSSGNTIYF.

The chain links TRBV7-3 to TRBJ2-1, with 8 positions matching TRBD2. Trimming cost V 5 bases and J 2 bases; bases outside gene matches: 5. The V gene's germline CDR1 is SGHTA and CDR2 FQGTGA. This CDR3 region has 15 residues. The CDR3 DNA sequence: TGTGCCAGCAGCGGCCGACTAGCGCCCTACAATGAGCAGTTCTTC. This sequence encodes CASSGRLAPYNEQFF.

J is TRBJ1-5 and V is TRBV11-2; TRBD1 might be the D (6 bases). The V gene's germline CDR1 is SGHAT and CDR2 FQNNGV. This CDR3 contains 15 residues. V shed 4 bases and J shed 2 bases, with 12 bases lying between them. CDR3 DNA sequence: TGTGCCAGCAGCTGGGGGGGCCGCGGCAATCAGCCCCAGCATTTT. It specifies CASSWGGRGNQPQHF.

The genes are TRBV19 and TRBJ2-6; 8 bases agree with TRBD1. Germline-derived CDR1 and CDR2 are LNHDA and SQIVND (reference sequence). Germline trimming cut 6 bases from V and 0 bases from J; bases unmatched to any gene: 1. The CDR3 has 15 residues. The CDR3 spells CASSDRGSGANVLTF. The CDR3 coding sequence is TGTGCCAGTAGCGACAGGGGCTCTGGGGCCAACGTCCTGACTTTC.

The gene calls are TRBV19 and TRBJ2-2; maybe TRBD1 (5 bases). Germline values: CDR1 LNHDA, CDR2 SQIVND (reference sequence). This CDR3 region has 14 residues. The V and J ends lost 3 bases and 4 bases respectively, with 9 bases between them. The CDR3 DNA reads TGTGCCAGTAGTATGGGCAGGGTCACCGGGGAGCTGTTTTTT. This encodes CASSMGRVTGELFF. Full variable domain (outside the CDR3, taken from reference TRBV19 and TRBJ2-2): DGGITQSPKYLFRKEGQNVTLSCEQNLNHDAMYWYRQDPGQGLRLIYYSQIVNDFQKGDIAEGYSVSREKKESFPLTVTSAQKNPTAFYLCASSMGRVTGELFFGEGSRLTVL.

The V call is TRBV10-3, the J call TRBJ1-2; maybe TRBD1 (6 bases). Trimming pared 0 bases from V and 8 bases from J, leaving 13 bases between. This CDR3 contains 14 residues. Germline CDR1 is ENHRY and CDR2 is SYGVKD. The CDR3 bases are TGTGCCATCAGTGAGTCCCTAACAGGGATCGGCTACACCTTC. Protein product: CAISESLTGIGYTF.

This clone has only one observation. The chain is built from TRBV6-1 and TRBJ2-5, with D possibly TRBD2 on 6 matching bases. This CDR3 comprises 14 residues. Germline lookup yields CDR1 MNHNS and CDR2 SASEGT. Trimming cost V 3 bases and J 1 base, with 9 bases left between them. The CDR3 nucleotides read TGTGCCAGCAGTGAGGGACTTAGCCAAGAGACCCAGTACTTC. This codes for CASSEGLSQETQYF.

This chain connects TRBV11-2 to TRBJ2-7; 7 bases match TRBD1. Trimming at V came to 1 base and at J to 2 bases, leaving 5 bases not matched to a gene. From germline, CDR1 is SGHAT and CDR2 FQNNGV. This CDR3 spans 15 amino acids. CDR3 sequence (DNA): TGTGCCAGCAGCTTAGCAGGGACAGCGACCTACGAGCAGTACTTC. This sequence encodes CASSLAGTATYEQYF. The full variable domain, its missing parts supplied by reference TRBV11-2 and TRBJ2-7, is EAGVAQSPRYKIIEKRQSVAFWCNPISGHATLYWYQQILGQGPKLLIQFQNNGVVDDSQLPKDRFSAERLKGVDSTLKIQPAKLEDSAVYLCASSLAGTATYEQYFGPGTRLTVT.

The rearrangement links TRBV6-1 to TRBJ2-7; 13 bases map to TRBD2. Germline V gene lookup returns CDR1 MNHNS and CDR2 SASEGT. The V gene end was trimmed by 4 bases and the J gene end by 7 bases; junction bases not matched to a gene: 10. The CDR3 extends over 16 amino acids. The CDR3 here is CASSVTPTSGRGEQYF. The CDR3 DNA sequence: TGTGCCAGCAGTGTGACCCCTACTAGCGGGAGGGGGGAGCAGTACTTC.

The chain carries TRBV5-1 and TRBJ2-3; 14 nucleotides align to TRBD2. CDR3 length: 16 amino acids. Germline CDR1 and CDR2: SGHRS and YFSETQ. The V segment lost 1 base and the J segment 4 bases; nucleotides outside the gene matches: 2. DNA of the CDR3: TGCGCCAGCAGCTTGCTGGGACTAGCGGGAGCAGATACGCAGTATTTT. Its translation: CASSLLGLAGADTQYF.

The sample holds a few counts of this clone. This rearrangement joins TRBV15 to TRBJ2-1; TRBD2 aligns across 14 bases. This CDR3 contains 16 residues. The junction had 9 bases not matched to a gene; V was cut back by 9 bases and J by 5 bases. The germline V gene encodes CDR1 LNHNV and CDR2 YYDKDF (reference sequence). CDR3 loop: CATSTGTSGSDNEQFF. CDR3 DNA: TGTGCCACGTCAACCGGGACTAGCGGGAGCGACAATGAGCAGTTCTTC.

The rearrangement links TRBV19 to TRBJ1-2; D gene uncertain. Trimming shortened V by 7 bases and J by 7 bases, and 19 bases separated the two germline ends. Germline CDR1 is LNHDA and CDR2 is SQIVND (reference sequence). The CDR3 sequence is 14 residues long. Here the CDR3 reads CASNTPFWSGGYTF. CDR3 DNA sequence: TGTGCCAGTAATACCCCATTTTGGAGTGGTGGCTACACCTTC.

This chain uses TRBV19 with TRBJ2-2; unclear D gene. CDR1 and CDR2 (germline): LNHDA, SQIVND (reference sequence). The V and J ends lost 4 bases and 4 bases respectively, with 16 bases between them. The CDR3 runs 16 residues. The CDR3 region has the DNA TGTGCCAGTAGTACTCTCCGGTCGCGAACCACCGGGGAGCTGTTTTTT. Translated, it gives CASSTLRSRTTGELFF.

The J gene is TRBJ2-2, the V gene TRBV7-3, with 9 bases aligning to TRBD2. J gave up 2 bases and V 6 bases, and 7 bases lay outside the gene matches. The CDR3 consists of 16 residues. CDR1 and CDR2 (germline): SGHTA, FQGTGA. The CDR3 nucleotides read TGTGCCAGCAGGATCGGACTAGCGAGAAACACCGGGGAGCTGTTTTTT. It encodes CASRIGLARNTGELFF.

As DNA, the CDR3 is TGTGCCAGCACCGGACAGAGTAATTCACCCCTCCACTTT. It is translated as CASTGQSNSPLHF. The chain recombines TRBV2 with TRBJ1-6; TRBD1 might be the D (6 bases). Germline assignment: CDR1 SNHLY and CDR2 FYNNEI. V lost 7 bases and J lost 6, with 10 bases in between. The CDR3 runs 13 residues.

The chain's CDR3 is CASRTGGGETQYF. Here the CDR3 DNA reads TGTGCCAGCAGGACAGGGGGCGGAGAGACCCAGTACTTC. This chain joins TRBV5-6 and TRBJ2-5; TRBD1 aligns across 10 bases. V lost 5 bases, J lost 4 bases, and 2 bases stayed unmatched. Germline lookup yields CDR1 SGHDT and CDR2 YYEEEE. CDR3 length: 13 amino acids.

The V and J genes are TRBV11-3 and TRBJ1-2, with 7 bases fitting TRBD1. The CDR3 spans 13 residues. Germline CDR1 and CDR2: SGHNT and YENEEA. V dropped 3 bases and J dropped 8; count of bases not matched to a gene: 6. CDR3 residues: CASSFPDRVGYTF. For the CDR3, the DNA is TGTGCCAGCAGCTTCCCAGACAGGGTGGGCTACACCTTC.

The chain combines TRBV27 with TRBJ2-1; possible D gene TRBD2, 6 bases. Germline V CDR1 and CDR2: MNHEY, SMNVEV (reference sequence). V was trimmed by 5 bases and J by 14 bases, leaving 16 bases between them. The CDR3 has 12 amino acids. The CDR3 DNA reads TGTGCCAGCAGTCCGGCACTAGCTCCGAAGTTCTTC. This gives the protein CASSPALAPKFF.

Notes on this clone: One end of the junction is discordant with germline, which a read error may explain. The chain couples TRBV6-5 to TRBJ1-4, with D perhaps matching TRBD1 (6 bases). The CDR3 length is 14 residues. The germline V gene has CDR1 MNHEY and CDR2 SVGAGI. The CDR3 loop reads CASTYMRGNEKLFF. CDR3 in DNA: TGTGCCAGCACTTACATGAGGGGGAATGAAAAACTGTTTTTT.

The V call is TRBV11-3, the J call TRBJ2-3, with D perhaps matching TRBD2 (6 bases). The CDR3 consists of 13 residues. The V end lost 4 bases, the J end lost 5 bases, and 10 bases lay between the germline ends. Germline V gene lookup returns CDR1 SGHNT and CDR2 YENEEA. CDR3 bases: TGTGCCAGCAGCTATGGGACTCAAGATACGCAGTATTTT. Its protein is CASSYGTQDTQYF.

This chain connects TRBV19 to TRBJ2-2, with D possibly being TRBD1 (5 bases). Between the trimmed V and J ends, which lost 5 bases and 6 bases, there was a span of 10 bases. Germline assignment: CDR1 LNHDA and CDR2 SQIVND (reference sequence). The CDR3 has 13 amino acids. CDR3 loop: CASSLKGPGELFF. In nucleotides, the CDR3 is TGTGCCAGTAGTCTTAAGGGGCCCGGGGAGCTGTTTTTT.

The table lists this clone with a count of one. V is TRBV28 and J is TRBJ1-2, with D tentatively TRBD1 (6 bases). The germline CDR1 and CDR2 sequences are MDHEN and SYDVKM. CDR3 length equals 20 residues. Between the trimmed V and J ends, which lost 1 base and 3 bases, there was a span of 27 bases. The CDR3 sequence is CASSLSGGHGSRIEYYGYTF. The CDR3 DNA follows: TGTGCCAGCAGTTTATCGGGGGGGCACGGAAGCAGAATAGAGTACTATGGCTACACCTTC.

The CDR3 loop is CASSMSDSYTDTQYF. CDR3 nucleotides: TGTGCCAGCAGCATGTCTGACAGTTACACAGATACGCAGTATTTT. The V call is TRBV11-2, the J call TRBJ2-3; tentative D call: TRBD1 (5 bases). Germline V lookup: CDR1 SGHAT, CDR2 FQNNGV. The CDR3 is 15 residues long. V shed 5 bases and J shed 2 bases, with 14 bases lying between them.

DNA of the CDR3: TGTGCCAGCAGCACTTCGAACACCGGGGAGCTGTTTTTT. Translation: CASSTSNTGELFF. This rearrangement joins TRBV11-2 to TRBJ2-2, with D unresolved. The CDR3 is made up of 13 amino acids. Trimming pared 5 bases from V and 0 bases from J, leaving 4 bases between. CDR1 is SGHAT and CDR2 is FQNNGV in the germline V gene.

This clone was counted between two and nine times. V and J are TRBV2 and TRBJ1-5; a possible D gene is TRBD1 (6 bases). V gave up 8 bases and J gave up 2 bases, with 16 bases separating them. The CDR3 length is 15 residues. CDR1 SNHLY and CDR2 FYNNEI come from the germline V gene. DNA of the CDR3: TGTGCCAGCGGGGCTACAGGGCTTGGCAATCAGCCCCAGCATTTT. Residues: CASGATGLGNQPQHF. Based on the CDR3 plus reference TRBV2 and TRBJ1-5, the full variable domain is EPEVTQTPSHQVTQMGQEVILRCVPISNHLYFYWYRQILGQKVEFLVSFYNNEISEKSEIFDDQFSVERPDGSNFTLKIRSTKLEDSAMYFCASGATGLGNQPQHFGDGTRLSIL.

This clone came up once. CDR3 nucleotide sequence: TGCGCCAGCAGCTTGACTAGCGGGAGATGGGGTGAGCAGTTCTTC. This encodes CASSLTSGRWGEQFF. V is TRBV5-1 and J is TRBJ2-1; 11 positions match TRBD2. Germline CDR1 reads SGHRS; CDR2 reads YFSETQ. The CDR3 totals 15 residues. The V gene end was trimmed by 1 base and the J gene end by 9 bases; junction bases not matched to a gene: 6.

The V call is TRBV5-6, the J call TRBJ2-5, with 13 bases fitting TRBD2. There are 16 residues in the CDR3. After removal of 2 bases from V and 5 bases from J, the junction contained 6 bases not matched to a gene. Germline V gene sequence: CDR1 SGHDT, CDR2 YYEEEE. The DNA of the CDR3 is TGTGCCAGCAGCTTTCAAGGACTAGCGGGAGTGGAGACCCAGTACTTC. Translating it yields CASSFQGLAGVETQYF.